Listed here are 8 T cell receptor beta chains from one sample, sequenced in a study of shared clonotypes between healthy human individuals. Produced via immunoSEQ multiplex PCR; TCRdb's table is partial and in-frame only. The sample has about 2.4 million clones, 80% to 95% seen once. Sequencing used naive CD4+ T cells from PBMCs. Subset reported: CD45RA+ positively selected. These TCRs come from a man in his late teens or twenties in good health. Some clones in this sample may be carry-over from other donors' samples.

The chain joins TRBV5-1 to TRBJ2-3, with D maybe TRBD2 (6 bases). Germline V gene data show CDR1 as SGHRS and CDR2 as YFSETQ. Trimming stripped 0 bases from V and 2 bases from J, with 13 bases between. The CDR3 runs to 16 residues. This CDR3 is CASSLGGGMDTDTQYF. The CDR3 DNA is TGCGCCAGCAGCTTGGGAGGCGGGATGGACACAGATACGCAGTATTTT. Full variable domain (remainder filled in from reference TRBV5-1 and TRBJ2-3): KAGVTQTPRYLIKTRGQQVTLSCSPISGHRSVSWYQQTPGQGLQFLFEYFSETQRNKGNFPGRFSGRQFSNSRSEMNVSTLELGDSALYLCASSLGGGMDTDTQYFGPGTRLTVL.

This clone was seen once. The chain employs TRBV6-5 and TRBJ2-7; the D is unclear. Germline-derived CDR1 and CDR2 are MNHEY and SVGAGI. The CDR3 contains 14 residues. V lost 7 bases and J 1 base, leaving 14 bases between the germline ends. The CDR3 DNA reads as TGTGCCAGCATGGTGGGCCTCGATTCCTACGAGCAGTACTTC. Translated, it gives CASMVGLDSYEQYF.

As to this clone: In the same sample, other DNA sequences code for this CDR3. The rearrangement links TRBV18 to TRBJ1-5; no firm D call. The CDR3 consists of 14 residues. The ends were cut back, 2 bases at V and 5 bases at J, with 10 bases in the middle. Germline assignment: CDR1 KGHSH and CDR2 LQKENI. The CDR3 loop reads CASSPTGPDQPQHF. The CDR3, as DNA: TGTGCCAGCTCACCAACTGGGCCCGATCAGCCCCAGCATTTT. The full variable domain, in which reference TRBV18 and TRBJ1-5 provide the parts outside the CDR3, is NAGVMQNPRHLVRRRGQEARLRCSPMKGHSHVYWYRQLPEEGLKFMVYLQKENIIDESGMPKERFSAEFPKEGPSILRIQQVVRGDSAAYFCASSPTGPDQPQHFGDGTRLSIL.

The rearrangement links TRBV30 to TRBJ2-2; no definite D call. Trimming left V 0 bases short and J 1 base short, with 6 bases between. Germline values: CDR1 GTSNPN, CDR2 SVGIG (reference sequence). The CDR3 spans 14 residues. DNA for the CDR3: TGTGCCTGGAGTGTAGCCAGGAACACCGGGGAGCTGTTTTTT. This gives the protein CAWSVARNTGELFF.

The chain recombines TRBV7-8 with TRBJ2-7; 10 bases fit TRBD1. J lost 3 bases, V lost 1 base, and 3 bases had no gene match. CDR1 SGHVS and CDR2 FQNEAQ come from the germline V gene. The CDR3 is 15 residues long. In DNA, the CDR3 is TGTGCCAGCAGCTTAGAGGACAGGGGGAACTACGAGCAGTACTTC. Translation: CASSLEDRGNYEQYF.

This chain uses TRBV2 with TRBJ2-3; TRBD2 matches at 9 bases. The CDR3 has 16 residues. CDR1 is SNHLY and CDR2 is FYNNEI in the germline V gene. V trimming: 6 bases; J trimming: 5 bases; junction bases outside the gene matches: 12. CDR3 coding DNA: TGTGCCAGCAGCGTCGCTTTAGCGGGAGTGGTAGATACGCAGTATTTT. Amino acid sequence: CASSVALAGVVDTQYF.

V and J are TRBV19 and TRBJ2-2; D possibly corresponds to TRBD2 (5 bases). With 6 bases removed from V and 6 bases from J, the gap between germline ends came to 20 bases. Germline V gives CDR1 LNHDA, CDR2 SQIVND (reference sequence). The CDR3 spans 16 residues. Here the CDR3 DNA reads TGTGCCAGTAGCCTTCTGAGAGGGAAGAGCGCCGGGGAGCTGTTTTTT. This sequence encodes CASSLLRGKSAGELFF. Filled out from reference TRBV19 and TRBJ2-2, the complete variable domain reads DGGITQSPKYLFRKEGQNVTLSCEQNLNHDAMYWYRQDPGQGLRLIYYSQIVNDFQKGDIAEGYSVSREKKESFPLTVTSAQKNPTAFYLCASSLLRGKSAGELFFGEGSRLTVL.

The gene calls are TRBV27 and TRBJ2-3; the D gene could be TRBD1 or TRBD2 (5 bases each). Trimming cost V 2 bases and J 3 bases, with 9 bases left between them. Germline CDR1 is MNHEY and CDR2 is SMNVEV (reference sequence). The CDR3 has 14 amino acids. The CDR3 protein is CASSLEGRTDTQYF. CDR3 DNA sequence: TGTGCCAGCAGTTTAGAGGGGAGAACAGATACGCAGTATTTT.